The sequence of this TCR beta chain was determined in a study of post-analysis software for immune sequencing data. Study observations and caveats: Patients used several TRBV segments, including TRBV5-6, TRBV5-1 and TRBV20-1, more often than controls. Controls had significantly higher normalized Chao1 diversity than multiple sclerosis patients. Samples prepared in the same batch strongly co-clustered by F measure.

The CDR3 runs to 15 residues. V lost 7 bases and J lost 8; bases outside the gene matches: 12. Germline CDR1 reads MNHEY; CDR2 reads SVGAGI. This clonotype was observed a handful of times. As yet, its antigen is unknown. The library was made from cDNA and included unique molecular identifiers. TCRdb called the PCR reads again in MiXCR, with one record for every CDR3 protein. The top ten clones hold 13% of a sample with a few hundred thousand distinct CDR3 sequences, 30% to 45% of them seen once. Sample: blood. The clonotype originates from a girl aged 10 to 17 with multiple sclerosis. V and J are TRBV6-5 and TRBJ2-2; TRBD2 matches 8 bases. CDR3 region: CASTRRAGVIGELFF. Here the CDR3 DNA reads TGTGCCAGCACCCGTCGAGCGGGGGTAATAGGGGAGCTGTTTTTT.